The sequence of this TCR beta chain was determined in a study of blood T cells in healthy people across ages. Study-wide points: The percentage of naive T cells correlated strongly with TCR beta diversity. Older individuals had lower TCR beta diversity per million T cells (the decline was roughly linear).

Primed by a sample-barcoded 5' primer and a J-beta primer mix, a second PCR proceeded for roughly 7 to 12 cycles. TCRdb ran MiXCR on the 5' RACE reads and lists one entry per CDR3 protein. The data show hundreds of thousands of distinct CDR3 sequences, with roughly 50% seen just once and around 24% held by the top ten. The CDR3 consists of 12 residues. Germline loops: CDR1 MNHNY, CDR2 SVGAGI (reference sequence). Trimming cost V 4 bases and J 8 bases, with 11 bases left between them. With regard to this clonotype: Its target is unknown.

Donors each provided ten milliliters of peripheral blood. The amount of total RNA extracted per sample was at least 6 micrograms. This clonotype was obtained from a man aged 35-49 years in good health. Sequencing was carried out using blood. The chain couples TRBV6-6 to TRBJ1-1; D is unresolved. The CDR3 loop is CASSCFEAEAFF. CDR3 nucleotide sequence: TGTGCCAGCAGTTGCTTCGAGGCCGAAGCTTTCTTT.